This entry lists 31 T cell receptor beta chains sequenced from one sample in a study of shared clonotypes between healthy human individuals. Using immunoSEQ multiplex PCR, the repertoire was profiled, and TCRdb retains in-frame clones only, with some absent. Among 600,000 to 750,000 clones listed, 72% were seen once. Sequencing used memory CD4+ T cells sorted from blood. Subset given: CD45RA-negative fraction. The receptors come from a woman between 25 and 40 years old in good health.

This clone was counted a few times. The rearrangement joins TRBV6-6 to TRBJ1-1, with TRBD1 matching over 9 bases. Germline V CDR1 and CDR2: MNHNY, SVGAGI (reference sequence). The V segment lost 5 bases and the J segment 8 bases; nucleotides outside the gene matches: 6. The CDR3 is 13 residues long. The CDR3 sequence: CASSAQGAGEAFF. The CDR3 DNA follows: TGTGCCAGCAGTGCACAGGGGGCTGGGGAAGCTTTCTTT.

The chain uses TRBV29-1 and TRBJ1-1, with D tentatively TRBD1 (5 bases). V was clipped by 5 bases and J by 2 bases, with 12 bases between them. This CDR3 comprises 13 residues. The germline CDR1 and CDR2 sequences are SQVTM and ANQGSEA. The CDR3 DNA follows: TGCAGCGTTCGACAGAGAACCAACACTGAAGCTTTCTTT. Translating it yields CSVRQRTNTEAFF. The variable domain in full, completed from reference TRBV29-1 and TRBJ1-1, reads SAVISQKPSRDICQRGTSLTIQCQVDSQVTMMFWYRQQPGQSLTLIATANQGSEATYESGFVIDKFPISRPNLTFSTLTVSNMSPEDSSIYLCSVRQRTNTEAFFGQGTRLTVV.

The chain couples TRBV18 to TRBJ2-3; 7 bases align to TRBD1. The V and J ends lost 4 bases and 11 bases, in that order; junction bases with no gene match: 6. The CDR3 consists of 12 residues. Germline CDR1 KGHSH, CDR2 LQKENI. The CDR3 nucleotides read TGTGCCAGCTCACTCGACAGGGACAGGCAGTATTTT. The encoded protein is CASSLDRDRQYF. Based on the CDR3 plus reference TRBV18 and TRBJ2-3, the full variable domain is NAGVMQNPRHLVRRRGQEARLRCSPMKGHSHVYWYRQLPEEGLKFMVYLQKENIIDESGMPKERFSAEFPKEGPSILRIQQVVRGDSAAYFCASSLDRDRQYFGPGTRLTVL.

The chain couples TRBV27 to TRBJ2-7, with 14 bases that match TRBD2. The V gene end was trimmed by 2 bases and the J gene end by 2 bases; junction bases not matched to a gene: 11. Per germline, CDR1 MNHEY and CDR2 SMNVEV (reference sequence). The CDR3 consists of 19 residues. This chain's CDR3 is CASSLAPPGLAGVAYEQYF. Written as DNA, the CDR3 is TGTGCCAGCAGTTTAGCACCACCGGGACTAGCGGGAGTGGCCTACGAGCAGTACTTC.

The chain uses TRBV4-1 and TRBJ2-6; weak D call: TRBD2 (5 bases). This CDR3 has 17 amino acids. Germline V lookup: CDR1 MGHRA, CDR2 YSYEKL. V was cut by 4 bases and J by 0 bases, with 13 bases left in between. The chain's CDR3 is CASSPPPGLSGANVLTF. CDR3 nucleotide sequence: TGCGCCAGCAGCCCACCTCCAGGACTCTCTGGGGCCAACGTCCTGACTTTC.

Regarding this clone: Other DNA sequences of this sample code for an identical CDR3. CDR3 loop: CASSPTGTYNEQFF. In DNA form, the CDR3 reads TGTGCCAGCTCACCAACGGGAACCTACAATGAGCAGTTCTTC. The V call is TRBV18, the J call TRBJ2-1, with a tentative D call TRBD2 (5 bases). The CDR3 extends over 14 amino acids. The V end was cut by 2 bases, the J end by 2 bases, with 7 bases between. Germline loops: CDR1 KGHSH, CDR2 LQKENI.

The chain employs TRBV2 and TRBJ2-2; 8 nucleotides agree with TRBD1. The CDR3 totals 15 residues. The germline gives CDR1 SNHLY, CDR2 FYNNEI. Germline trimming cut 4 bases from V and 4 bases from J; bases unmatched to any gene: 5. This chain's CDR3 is CASSGQGASTGELFF. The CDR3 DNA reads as TGTGCCAGCAGTGGTCAGGGGGCGAGCACCGGGGAGCTGTTTTTT. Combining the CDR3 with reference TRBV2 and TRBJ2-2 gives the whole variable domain EPEVTQTPSHQVTQMGQEVILRCVPISNHLYFYWYRQILGQKVEFLVSFYNNEISEKSEIFDDQFSVERPDGSNFTLKIRSTKLEDSAMYFCASSGQGASTGELFFGEGSRLTVL.

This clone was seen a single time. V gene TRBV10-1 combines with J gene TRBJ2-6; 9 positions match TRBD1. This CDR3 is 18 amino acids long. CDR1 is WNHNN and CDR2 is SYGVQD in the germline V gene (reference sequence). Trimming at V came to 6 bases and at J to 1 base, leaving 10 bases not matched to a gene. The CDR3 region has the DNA TGCGCCAGCAGAAAACCGGGACAGGGAGGTTCTGGGGCCAACGTCCTGACTTTC. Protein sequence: CASRKPGQGGSGANVLTF.

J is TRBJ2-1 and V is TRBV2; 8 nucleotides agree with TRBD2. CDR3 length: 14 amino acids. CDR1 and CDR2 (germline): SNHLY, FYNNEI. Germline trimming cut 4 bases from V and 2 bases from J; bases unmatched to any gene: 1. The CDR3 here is CASSVLAAYNEQFF. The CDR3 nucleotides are TGTGCCAGCAGTGTACTAGCGGCCTACAATGAGCAGTTCTTC.

DNA for the CDR3: TGCGCCAGCCGAGTATCCGGGACAGGGGGAAACACCATATATTTT. It encodes CASRVSGTGGNTIYF. The rearrangement uses TRBV4-1 and TRBJ1-3; TRBD1 agrees at 9 bases. CDR1 is MGHRA, CDR2 YSYEKL, per germline. Unmatched junction bases numbered 9, after V lost 8 bases and J lost 4 bases. The CDR3 has 15 residues.

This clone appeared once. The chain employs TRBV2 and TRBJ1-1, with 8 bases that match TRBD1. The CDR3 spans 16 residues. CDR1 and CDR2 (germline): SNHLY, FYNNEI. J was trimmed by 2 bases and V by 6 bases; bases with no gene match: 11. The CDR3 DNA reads TGTGCCAGCAGCGCAAACCCCGGACAGGGAAACACTGAAGCTTTCTTT. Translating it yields CASSANPGQGNTEAFF.

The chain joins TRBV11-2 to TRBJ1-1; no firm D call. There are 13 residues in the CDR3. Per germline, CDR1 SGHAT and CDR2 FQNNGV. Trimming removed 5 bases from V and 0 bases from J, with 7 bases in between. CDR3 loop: CASSETVNTEAFF. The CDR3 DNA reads TGTGCCAGCAGCGAGACTGTGAACACTGAAGCTTTCTTT.

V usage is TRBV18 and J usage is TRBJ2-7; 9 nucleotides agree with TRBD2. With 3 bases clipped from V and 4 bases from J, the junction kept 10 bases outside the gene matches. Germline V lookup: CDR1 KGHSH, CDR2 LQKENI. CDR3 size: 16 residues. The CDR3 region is CASSPLPGTSQYEQYF. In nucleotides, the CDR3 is TGTGCCAGCTCACCTCTTCCCGGGACTAGCCAGTACGAGCAGTACTTC. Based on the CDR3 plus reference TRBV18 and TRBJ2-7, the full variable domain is NAGVMQNPRHLVRRRGQEARLRCSPMKGHSHVYWYRQLPEEGLKFMVYLQKENIIDESGMPKERFSAEFPKEGPSILRIQQVVRGDSAAYFCASSPLPGTSQYEQYFGPGTRLTVT.

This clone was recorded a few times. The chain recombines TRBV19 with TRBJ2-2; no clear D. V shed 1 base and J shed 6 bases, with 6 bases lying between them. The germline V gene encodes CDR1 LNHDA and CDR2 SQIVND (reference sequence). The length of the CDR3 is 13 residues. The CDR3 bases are TGTGCCAGTAGTATAGTGACACCCGGGGAGCTGTTTTTT. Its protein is CASSIVTPGELFF.

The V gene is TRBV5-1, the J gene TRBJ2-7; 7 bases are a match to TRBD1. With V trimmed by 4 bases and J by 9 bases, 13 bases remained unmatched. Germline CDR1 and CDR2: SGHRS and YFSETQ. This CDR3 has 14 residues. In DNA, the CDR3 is TGCGCCAGCAGCACCGGGACAGCCAACGAAGGGCAGTACTTC. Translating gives CASSTGTANEGQYF.

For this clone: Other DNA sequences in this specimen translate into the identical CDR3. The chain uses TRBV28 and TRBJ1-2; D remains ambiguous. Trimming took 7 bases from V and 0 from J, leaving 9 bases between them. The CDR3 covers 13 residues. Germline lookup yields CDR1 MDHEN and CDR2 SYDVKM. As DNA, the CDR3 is TGTGCCAGCATCCCCCAAGCTAACTATGGCTACACCTTC. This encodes CASIPQANYGYTF.

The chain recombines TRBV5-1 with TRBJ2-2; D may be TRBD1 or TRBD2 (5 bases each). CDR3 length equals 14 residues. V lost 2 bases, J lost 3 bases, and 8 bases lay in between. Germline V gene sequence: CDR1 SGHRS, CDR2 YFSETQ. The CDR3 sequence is CASSFGTDTGELFF. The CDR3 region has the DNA TGCGCCAGCAGCTTTGGGACCGACACCGGGGAGCTGTTTTTT.

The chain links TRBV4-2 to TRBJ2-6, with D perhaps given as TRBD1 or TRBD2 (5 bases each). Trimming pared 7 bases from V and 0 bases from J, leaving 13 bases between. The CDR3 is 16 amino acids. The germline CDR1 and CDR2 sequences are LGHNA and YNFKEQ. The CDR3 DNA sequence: TGTGCCAGCAACCGGGACGAGCTCTCTGGGGCCAACGTCCTGACTTTC. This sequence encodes CASNRDELSGANVLTF.

The CDR3, as DNA: TGTGCCAGCAGCGTTGCAGGGAGGACCAAAAACATTCAGTACTTC. Encoded protein: CASSVAGRTKNIQYF. This sequence joins TRBV9 and TRBJ2-4; TRBD2 might be the D (6 bases). Per germline, CDR1 SGDLS and CDR2 YYNGEE. V gave up 2 bases and J gave up 2 bases, with 11 bases separating them. This CDR3 is built from 15 residues.

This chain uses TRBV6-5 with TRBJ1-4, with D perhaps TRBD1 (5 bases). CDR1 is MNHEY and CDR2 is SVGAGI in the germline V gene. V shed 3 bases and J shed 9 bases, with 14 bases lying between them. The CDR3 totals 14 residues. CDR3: CASSYRFRDKKLFF. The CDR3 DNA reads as TGTGCCAGCAGTTATCGGTTCAGGGATAAAAAACTGTTTTTT.

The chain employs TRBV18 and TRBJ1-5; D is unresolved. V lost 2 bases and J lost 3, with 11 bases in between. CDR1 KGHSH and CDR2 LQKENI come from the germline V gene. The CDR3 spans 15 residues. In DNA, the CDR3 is TGTGCCAGCTCACCAGTCGGCCAGGACAATCAGCCCCAGCATTTT. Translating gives CASSPVGQDNQPQHF.

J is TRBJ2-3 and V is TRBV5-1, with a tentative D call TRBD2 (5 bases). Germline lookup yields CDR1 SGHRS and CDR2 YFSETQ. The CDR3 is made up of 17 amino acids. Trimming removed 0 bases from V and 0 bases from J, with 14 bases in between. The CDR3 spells CASSLAAGGGSTDTQYF. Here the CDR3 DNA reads TGCGCCAGCAGCTTGGCGGCGGGTGGCGGGAGCACAGATACGCAGTATTTT.

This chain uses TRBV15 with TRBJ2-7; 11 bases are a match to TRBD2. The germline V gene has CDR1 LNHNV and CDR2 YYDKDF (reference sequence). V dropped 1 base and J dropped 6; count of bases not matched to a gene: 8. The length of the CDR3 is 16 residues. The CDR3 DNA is TGTGCCACCAGCAGAGTCAACCCGACTAGCGGGGTCGAGCAGTACTTC. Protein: CATSRVNPTSGVEQYF.

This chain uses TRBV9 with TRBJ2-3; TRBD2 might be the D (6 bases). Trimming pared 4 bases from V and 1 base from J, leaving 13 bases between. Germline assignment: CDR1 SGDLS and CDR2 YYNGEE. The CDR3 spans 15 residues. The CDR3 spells CASSSGTLGTDTQYF. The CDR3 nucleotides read TGTGCCAGCAGCTCCGGGACTTTGGGCACAGATACGCAGTATTTT.

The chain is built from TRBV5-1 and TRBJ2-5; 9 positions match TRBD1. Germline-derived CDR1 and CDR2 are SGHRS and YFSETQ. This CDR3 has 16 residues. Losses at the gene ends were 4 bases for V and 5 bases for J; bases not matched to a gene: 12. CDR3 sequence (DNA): TGCGCCAGCAGCAAACCACGACAGGGGGGGGTCGAGACCCAGTACTTC. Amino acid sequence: CASSKPRQGGVETQYF.

The CDR3 DNA sequence: TGCGCCAGCAGCTTGGGACTATCGGGGCCGGGAGAGACCCAGTACTTC. This encodes CASSLGLSGPGETQYF. This chain joins TRBV5-1 and TRBJ2-5; D is perhaps TRBD1 or TRBD2 (5 bases each). The CDR3 has 16 amino acids. The germline CDR1 and CDR2 sequences are SGHRS and YFSETQ. V was cut by 0 bases and J by 4 bases, with 16 bases left in between. Variable domain in full (rest from reference TRBV5-1 and TRBJ2-5): KAGVTQTPRYLIKTRGQQVTLSCSPISGHRSVSWYQQTPGQGLQFLFEYFSETQRNKGNFPGRFSGRQFSNSRSEMNVSTLELGDSALYLCASSLGLSGPGETQYFGPGTRLLVL.

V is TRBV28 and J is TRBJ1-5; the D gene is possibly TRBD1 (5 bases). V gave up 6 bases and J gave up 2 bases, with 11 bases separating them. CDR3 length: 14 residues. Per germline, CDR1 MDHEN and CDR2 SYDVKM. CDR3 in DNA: TGTGCCAGCAGATCAGGGAACGGCAATCAGCCCCAGCATTTT. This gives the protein CASRSGNGNQPQHF.

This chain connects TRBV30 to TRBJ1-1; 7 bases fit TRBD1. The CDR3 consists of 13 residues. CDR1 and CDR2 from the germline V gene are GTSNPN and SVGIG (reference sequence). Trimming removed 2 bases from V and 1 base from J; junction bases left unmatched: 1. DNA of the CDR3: TGTGCCTGGAGTAGGACAGGGAACACTGAAGCTTTCTTT. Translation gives CAWSRTGNTEAFF.

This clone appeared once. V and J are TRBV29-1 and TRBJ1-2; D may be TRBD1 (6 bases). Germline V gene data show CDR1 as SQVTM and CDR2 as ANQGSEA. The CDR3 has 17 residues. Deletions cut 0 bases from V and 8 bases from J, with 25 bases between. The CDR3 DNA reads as TGCAGCGTTGAAGATACCGGAGGGAGTAGAGGGGGAAGAGGCTACACCTTC. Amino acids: CSVEDTGGSRGGRGYTF.

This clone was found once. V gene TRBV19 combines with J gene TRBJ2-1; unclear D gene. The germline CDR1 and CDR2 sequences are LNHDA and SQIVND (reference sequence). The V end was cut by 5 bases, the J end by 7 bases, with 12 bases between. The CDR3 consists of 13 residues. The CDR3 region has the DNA TGTGCCAGTAGTCGTCGTTCCGGGAATGAGCAGTTCTTC. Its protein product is CASSRRSGNEQFF. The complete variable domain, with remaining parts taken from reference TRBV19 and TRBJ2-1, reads DGGITQSPKYLFRKEGQNVTLSCEQNLNHDAMYWYRQDPGQGLRLIYYSQIVNDFQKGDIAEGYSVSREKKESFPLTVTSAQKNPTAFYLCASSRRSGNEQFFGPGTRLTVL.

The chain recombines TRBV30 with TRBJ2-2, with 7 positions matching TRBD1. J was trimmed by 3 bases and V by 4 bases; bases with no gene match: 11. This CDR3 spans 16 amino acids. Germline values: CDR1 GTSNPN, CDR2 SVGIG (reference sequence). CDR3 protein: CAWTQWGQQDTGELFF. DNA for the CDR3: TGTGCCTGGACCCAGTGGGGACAGCAGGACACCGGGGAGCTGTTTTTT.